Reported below is one T cell receptor (beta chain). This CDR3 is 16 amino acids long. Germline lookup yields CDR1 LGHNA and CDR2 YSLEER. J lost 5 bases, V lost 3 bases, and 9 bases had no gene match. Preparation of the TCRbeta library involved a method that used unique molecular identifiers. TCRdb passed the PCR reads through MiXCR, listing each CDR3 protein once. The table lists approximately 400,000 distinct CDR3 sequences, 9.5% to 13% of them singletons. This sample was included in a study of T-cell reconstitution after alpha-beta-depleted transplantation in children. The specimen comprised PBMCs from the stem cell graft donor, sampled from the stem cell graft. This chain connects TRBV4-3 to TRBJ1-5; 8 bases are shared with TRBD1. The source of this sequence is a human donor who donated a stem cell graft to a child with acute myeloid leukemia. DNA of the CDR3: TGCGCCAGCAGCCACACCTATGGACAGGGAGATCAGCCCCAGCATTTT. Protein: CASSHTYGQGDQPQHF.